The 5 T cell receptor beta chains presented below share a single source sample, sequenced in a study of siplizumab effects on memory and regulatory T cells. Some clones are missing from TCRdb's copy, which holds only in-frame ones; the method was immunoSEQ multiplex PCR. The sample lists approximately 56,000 clones, approximately 97% seen once, with about 1.1% in the top ten. The sequencing sample was made of naive CD8+ T cells sorted from blood. The receptors were gathered from a human donor in good health.

In this sample, this clone turned up once. This rearrangement joins TRBV10-1 to TRBJ1-1; D remains unclear. V was trimmed by 7 bases and J by 4 bases, leaving 7 bases between them. The CDR3 runs to 11 residues. Per the germline V gene, CDR1 is WNHNN and CDR2 is SYGVQD (reference sequence). This CDR3 is CASNHPTEAFF. The DNA for the CDR3 is TGCGCCAGCAACCACCCCACTGAAGCTTTCTTT.

A word on this clone: At one of its ends the junction is not consistent with the germline gene, which may arise from a read error. This chain connects TRBV9 to TRBJ1-2, with D unresolved. Germline assignment: CDR1 SGDLS and CDR2 YYNGEE. The CDR3 length is 15 residues. This CDR3 is CASSVVSSPPDGCTF. The CDR3 DNA reads as TGTGCCAGCAGCGTAGTGAGTTCCCCCCCCGATGGCTGCACCTTC.

The rearrangement uses TRBV28 and TRBJ2-3; D is perhaps TRBD1 (6 bases). This CDR3 region has 16 residues. Germline assignment: CDR1 MDHEN and CDR2 SYDVKM. Trimming removed 3 bases at V and 2 bases at J, with 15 bases between. CDR3: CASSFSTGAITDTQYF. The CDR3 DNA sequence: TGTGCCAGCAGTTTTTCGACAGGAGCCATCACAGATACGCAGTATTTT.

The CDR3 region is CASSSLQGLLRSYNEQFF. In nucleotides, the CDR3 is TGTGCCAGCAGTTCTCTCCAAGGCCTCCTTCGCTCCTACAATGAGCAGTTCTTC. This sequence joins TRBV28 and TRBJ2-1, with no clear D. The V end lost 4 bases, the J end lost 0 bases, and 19 bases lay between the germline ends. The length of the CDR3 is 18 residues. Germline values: CDR1 MDHEN, CDR2 SYDVKM.

The V gene is TRBV7-6, the J gene TRBJ1-5; a possible D gene is TRBD1 (5 bases). V gave up 0 bases and J gave up 6 bases, with 9 bases separating them. CDR1 is SGHVS and CDR2 is FNYEAQ in the germline V gene. The CDR3 has 14 residues. CDR3 bases: TGTGCCAGCAGCTTAGCAAGCGGGGCTCAGCCCCAGCATTTT. This codes for CASSLASGAQPQHF.